This TCR beta chain was retrieved from a study of blood T cell repertoires in COVID-19. Overall study: Samples taken during acute and convalescent COVID-19 were collected in the United States, Italy and Spain. Sources were T cells, B-cell-depleted T cells, or PBMCs; the material itself was cDNA or gDNA.

TCRdb's copy holds only in-frame clones and misses some; the assay was immunoSEQ multiplex PCR. This sample has 200,000 to 250,000 clones, with 82% found just once. The CDR3 length is 13 residues. CDR1 is KGHDR and CDR2 is SFDVKD in the germline V gene. J gave up 13 bases and V 3 bases, and 11 bases lay outside the gene matches. Material: PBMCs or T cells enriched from blood (not recorded which). This chain uses TRBV24-1 with TRBJ2-7, with 7 nucleotides matching TRBD1. The receptor was isolated from a woman aged 60-75 years who had recovered from COVID-19. The CDR3 reads CATSDNTGTAYYF. CDR3 coding DNA: TGTGCCACCAGTGATAACACCGGGACAGCTTATTACTTC.